This TCR beta chain was sequenced for a study of post-analysis software for immune sequencing data. Study-level information: The disease courses spanned relapsing-remitting, secondary progressive and progressive-relapsing forms of multiple sclerosis.

To note about this clonotype: Antigen specificity is unknown.

Notes on the study in general: Controls showed significantly higher normalized Chao1 diversity than did multiple sclerosis patients.

cDNA libraries of TCR beta carried unique molecular identifiers. MiXCR, applied by TCRdb to the PCR reads, yields one record per CDR3 protein. The table has 350,000 to 450,000 distinct CDR3 sequences, approximately 38% seen once. The sequence was obtained from a girl between 5 and 17 years old with multiple sclerosis. Sequenced material: blood.

Here the CDR3 reads CASSQLGTSGGAVEQYF. As DNA, the CDR3 is TGTGCCAGCAGCCAATTAGGGACTAGCGGGGGGGCCGTCGAGCAGTACTTC. The V gene is TRBV3-1, the J gene TRBJ2-1; 16 bases match TRBD2. The DNA end is a closer match to TRBJ2-7, so the J assignment may be wrong. This CDR3 has 17 amino acids. The V gene's germline CDR1 is LGHDT and CDR2 YNNKEL (reference sequence).